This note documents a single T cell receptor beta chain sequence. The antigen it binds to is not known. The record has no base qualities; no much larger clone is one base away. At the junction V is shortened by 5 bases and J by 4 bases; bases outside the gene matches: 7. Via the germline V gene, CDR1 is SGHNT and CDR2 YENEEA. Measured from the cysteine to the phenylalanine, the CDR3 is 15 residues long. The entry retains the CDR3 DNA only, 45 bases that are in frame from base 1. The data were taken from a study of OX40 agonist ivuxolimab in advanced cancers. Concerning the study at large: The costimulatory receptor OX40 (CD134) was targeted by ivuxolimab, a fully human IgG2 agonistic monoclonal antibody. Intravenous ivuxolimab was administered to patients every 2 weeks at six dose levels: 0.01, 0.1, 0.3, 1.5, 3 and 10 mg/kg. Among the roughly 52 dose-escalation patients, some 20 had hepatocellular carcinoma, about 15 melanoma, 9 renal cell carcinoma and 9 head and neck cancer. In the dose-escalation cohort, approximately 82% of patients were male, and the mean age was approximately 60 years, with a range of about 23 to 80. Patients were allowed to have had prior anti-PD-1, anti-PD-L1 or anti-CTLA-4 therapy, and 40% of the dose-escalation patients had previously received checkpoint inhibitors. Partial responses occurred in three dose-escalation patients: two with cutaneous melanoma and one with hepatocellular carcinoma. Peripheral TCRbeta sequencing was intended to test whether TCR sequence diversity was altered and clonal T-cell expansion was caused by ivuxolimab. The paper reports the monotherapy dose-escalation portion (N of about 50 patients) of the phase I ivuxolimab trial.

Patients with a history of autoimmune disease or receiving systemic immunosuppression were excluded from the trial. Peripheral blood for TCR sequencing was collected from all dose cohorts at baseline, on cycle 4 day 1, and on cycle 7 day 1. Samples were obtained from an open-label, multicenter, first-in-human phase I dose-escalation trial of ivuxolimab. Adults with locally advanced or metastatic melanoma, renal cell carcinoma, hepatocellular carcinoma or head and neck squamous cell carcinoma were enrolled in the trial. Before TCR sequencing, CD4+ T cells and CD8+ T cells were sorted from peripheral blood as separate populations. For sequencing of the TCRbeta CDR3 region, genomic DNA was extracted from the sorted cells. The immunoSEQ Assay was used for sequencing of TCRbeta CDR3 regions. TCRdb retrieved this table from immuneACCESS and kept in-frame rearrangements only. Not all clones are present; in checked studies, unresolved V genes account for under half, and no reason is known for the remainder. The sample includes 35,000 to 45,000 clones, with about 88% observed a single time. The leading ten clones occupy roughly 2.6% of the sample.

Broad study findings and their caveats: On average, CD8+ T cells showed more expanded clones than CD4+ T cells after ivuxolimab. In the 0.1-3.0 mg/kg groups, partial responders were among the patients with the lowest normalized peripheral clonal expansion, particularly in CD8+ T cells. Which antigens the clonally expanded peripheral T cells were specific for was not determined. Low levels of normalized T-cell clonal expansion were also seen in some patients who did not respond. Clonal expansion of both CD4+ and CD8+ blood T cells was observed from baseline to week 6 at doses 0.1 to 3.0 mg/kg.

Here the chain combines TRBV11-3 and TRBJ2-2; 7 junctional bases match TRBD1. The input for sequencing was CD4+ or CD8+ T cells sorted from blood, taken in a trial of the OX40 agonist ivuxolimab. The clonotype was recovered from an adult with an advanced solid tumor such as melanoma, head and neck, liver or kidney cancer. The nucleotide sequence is TGTGCCAGCAGCCCAACCCACAGGGGCACCGGGGAGCTGTTTTTT. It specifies CASSPTHRGTGELFF.